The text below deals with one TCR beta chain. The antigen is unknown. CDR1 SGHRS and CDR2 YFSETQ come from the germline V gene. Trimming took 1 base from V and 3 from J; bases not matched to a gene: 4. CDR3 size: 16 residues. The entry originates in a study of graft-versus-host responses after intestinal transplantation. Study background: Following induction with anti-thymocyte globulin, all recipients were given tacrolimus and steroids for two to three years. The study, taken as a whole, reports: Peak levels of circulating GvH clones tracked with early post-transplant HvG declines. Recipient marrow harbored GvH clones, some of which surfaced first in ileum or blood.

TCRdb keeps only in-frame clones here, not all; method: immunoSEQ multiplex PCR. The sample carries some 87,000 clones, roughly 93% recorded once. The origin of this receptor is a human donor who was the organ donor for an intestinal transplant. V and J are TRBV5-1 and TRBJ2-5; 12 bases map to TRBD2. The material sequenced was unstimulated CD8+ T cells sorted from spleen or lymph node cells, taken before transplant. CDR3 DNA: TGCGCCAGCAGCTTGTGGTCTAGCGGGAGGGAAGAGACCCAGTACTTC. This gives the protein CASSLWSSGREETQYF.